Shown below are 31 T cell receptor beta chains from a single sample sequenced in a study of cytomegalovirus exposure and HLA in healthy donors. With 60 Vbeta and 13 Jbeta primers, the PCR was carried out. Only in-frame clones appear in the TCRdb table, and some are missing; sequencing was by immunoSEQ multiplex PCR. The sample has some 130,000 clones; about 85% are singletons. Sequences were obtained from PBMCs. The source is a boy aged 5-17 years in good health and CMV-seronegative.

This rearrangement joins TRBV2 to TRBJ2-7, with D possibly TRBD1 on 6 matching bases. Germline values: CDR1 SNHLY, CDR2 FYNNEI. Trimming cost V 5 bases and J 2 bases, with 16 bases left between them. The CDR3 contains 15 residues. CDR3 protein: CASSQTDRITYEQYF. As DNA, the CDR3 is TGTGCCAGCAGTCAAACGGACAGAATAACCTACGAGCAGTACTTC.

The V gene is TRBV25-1, the J gene TRBJ1-5; D gene unclear. V was shortened by 5 bases and J by 1 base, with 9 bases between the two germline ends. Looked up from germline, CDR1 is MGHDK and CDR2 is SYGVNS. This CDR3 spans 14 amino acids. The CDR3 is CASSKIQSNQPQHF. The DNA of the CDR3 is TGTGCCAGCAGTAAGATACAGAGCAATCAGCCCCAGCATTTT.

This clone was detected a few times. The chain joins TRBV2 to TRBJ1-2; D remains unclear. Between the trimmed V and J ends, which lost 3 bases and 4 bases, there was a span of 6 bases. The CDR3 has 12 residues. Germline V CDR1 and CDR2: SNHLY, FYNNEI. The CDR3 DNA is TGTGCCAGCAGTGACAGACTCTATGGCTACACCTTC. It encodes CASSDRLYGYTF.

This clone was seen a single time. The rearrangement joins TRBV19 to TRBJ2-1, with a weak D call TRBD2 (5 bases). Germline CDR1 is LNHDA and CDR2 is SQIVND (reference sequence). The V gene lost 3 bases and the J gene lost 10 bases, with 13 bases spanning the gap. The CDR3 is 13 residues long. CDR3 loop: CASSILRVGEQFF. For the CDR3, the DNA is TGTGCCAGTAGTATCTTGCGGGTCGGAGAGCAGTTCTTC.

This clone has only a few counts. This chain connects TRBV7-6 to TRBJ1-1; no definite D call. Germline CDR1 SGHVS, CDR2 FNYEAQ. The CDR3 loop spans 14 amino acids. V lost 3 bases and J lost 1, with 9 bases in between. DNA of the CDR3: TGTGCCAGCAGCTTCCAGGTGGGGAACACTGAAGCTTTCTTT. Protein sequence: CASSFQVGNTEAFF.

This chain joins TRBV11-3 and TRBJ1-1; D unclear. The germline V gene encodes CDR1 SGHNT and CDR2 YENEEA. The CDR3 has 13 residues. Trimming took off 1 base at V and 1 base at J, with 4 bases between the two ends. The CDR3 DNA reads TGTGCCAGCAGCTTAGTAGAGAACACTGAAGCTTTCTTT. As protein: CASSLVENTEAFF.

V gene TRBV25-1 combines with J gene TRBJ2-7, with D uncertain. CDR1 and CDR2 (germline): MGHDK, SYGVNS. Trimming shortened V by 2 bases and J by 1 base, and 18 bases separated the two germline ends. CDR3 length: 17 residues. The CDR3 DNA reads TGTGCCAGCAGTGAAGGATCAGGAATTGAAATATCCTACGAGCAGTACTTC. It codes for CASSEGSGIEISYEQYF.

The V and J genes are TRBV5-6 and TRBJ2-3; D is uncertain. The ends were cut back, 7 bases at V and 0 bases at J, with 9 bases in the middle. From germline, CDR1 is SGHDT and CDR2 YYEEEE. The CDR3 is 13 residues long. CDR3 residues: CASLFRSTDTQYF. CDR3 bases: TGTGCCAGCCTCTTCCGGAGCACAGATACGCAGTATTTT.

This chain links TRBV9 with TRBJ2-3, with D perhaps TRBD2 (5 bases). Trimming removed 0 bases at V and 2 bases at J, with 10 bases between. CDR3 length equals 15 residues. Germline V gene data show CDR1 as SGDLS and CDR2 as YYNGEE. The DNA for the CDR3 is TGTGCCAGCAGCGTAGAGAGCGGATTCACAGATACGCAGTATTTT. Translated, it gives CASSVESGFTDTQYF.

This chain's CDR3 is CASKERESSYEQYF. Here the CDR3 DNA reads TGTGCCAGTAAGGAGCGGGAGTCCTCCTACGAGCAGTACTTC. The rearrangement joins TRBV19 to TRBJ2-7; 8 nucleotides match TRBD2. Per the germline V gene, CDR1 is LNHDA and CDR2 is SQIVND (reference sequence). There are 14 residues in the CDR3. V dropped 7 bases and J dropped 0; count of bases not matched to a gene: 5. Full variable domain (outside the CDR3, taken from reference TRBV19 and TRBJ2-7): DGGITQSPKYLFRKEGQNVTLSCEQNLNHDAMYWYRQDPGQGLRLIYYSQIVNDFQKGDIAEGYSVSREKKESFPLTVTSAQKNPTAFYLCASKERESSYEQYFGPGTRLTVT.

The chain uses TRBV2 and TRBJ2-7; the match to TRBD2 covers 8 bases. CDR1 SNHLY and CDR2 FYNNEI come from the germline V gene. With V trimmed by 8 bases and J by 1 base, 4 bases remained unmatched. CDR3 size: 13 residues. CDR3 amino acids: CASVGGGSYEQYF. The CDR3 DNA sequence: TGTGCCAGCGTCGGGGGGGGATCCTACGAGCAGTACTTC.

The chain links TRBV19 to TRBJ1-1; 7 nucleotides line up with TRBD1. The ends lost 3 bases at V and 8 bases at J; junction bases unmatched: 6. This CDR3 is built from 13 residues. Per the germline V gene, CDR1 is LNHDA and CDR2 is SQIVND (reference sequence). The CDR3 region is CASSIDRDAEAFF. As DNA, the CDR3 is TGTGCCAGTAGTATCGACAGGGACGCCGAAGCTTTCTTT.

This clone was detected only once. The CDR3 coding sequence is TGTGCCTGGACACTAGCGGGTGCCTACGAGCAGTACTTC. Residues: CAWTLAGAYEQYF. The rearrangement joins TRBV30 to TRBJ2-7, with 9 bases that match TRBD2. The germline V gene has CDR1 GTSNPN and CDR2 SVGIG (reference sequence). This CDR3 contains 13 residues. The trim removed 4 bases at V and 2 bases at J, leaving 3 bases unmatched.

The J gene is TRBJ1-5, the V gene TRBV10-3, with 9 bases identical to TRBD1. Germline lookup yields CDR1 ENHRY and CDR2 SYGVKD. The V gene end was trimmed by 10 bases and the J gene end by 7 bases; junction bases not matched to a gene: 8. This CDR3 is built from 13 residues. In DNA, the CDR3 is TGTGCCACTGCGGGACAGGGAGGCCAGCCCCAGCATTTT. Encoded protein: CATAGQGGQPQHF.

This clone was seen only once. The CDR3 DNA sequence: TGTGCCAGCAGCGTCCTACAGGGACCGGCGGCCGATGAGCAGTTCTTC. Its protein product is CASSVLQGPAADEQFF. The V call is TRBV9, the J call TRBJ2-1; perhaps TRBD1 as D (6 bases). Trimming stripped 2 bases from V and 8 bases from J, with 20 bases between. Germline V gene lookup returns CDR1 SGDLS and CDR2 YYNGEE. This CDR3 is 16 amino acids long.

The chain couples TRBV10-3 to TRBJ2-3; 8 nucleotides line up with TRBD2. The junction had 9 bases not matched to a gene; V was cut back by 4 bases and J by 0 bases. The CDR3 has 17 amino acids. Germline values: CDR1 ENHRY, CDR2 SYGVKD. In DNA, the CDR3 is TGTGCCATCAGTGTCGGGGGGGGGCCGCCTAGCACAGATACGCAGTATTTT. Its translation: CAISVGGGPPSTDTQYF.

This clone has a handful of counts. The chain employs TRBV5-1 and TRBJ2-1; 15 bases map to TRBD2. The CDR3 is 18 residues long. The V and J ends lost 3 bases and 7 bases, in that order; junction bases with no gene match: 11. Germline assignment: CDR1 SGHRS and CDR2 YFSETQ. The CDR3 sequence: CASSYAFAGTSGRNEQFF. Here the CDR3 DNA reads TGCGCCAGCAGCTATGCATTCGCCGGGACTAGCGGGAGGAATGAGCAGTTCTTC.

The V and J genes are TRBV6-5 and TRBJ1-1; TRBD1 matches at 9 bases. This CDR3 region has 14 residues. Per germline, CDR1 MNHEY and CDR2 SVGAGI. The V segment lost 8 bases and the J segment 4 bases; nucleotides outside the gene matches: 8. CDR3 loop: CASARQGGGTEAFF. CDR3 sequence (DNA): TGTGCCAGCGCCCGACAGGGGGGGGGCACTGAAGCTTTCTTT.

This chain links TRBV6-1 with TRBJ2-2, with TRBD2 identical over 9 bases. Per germline, CDR1 MNHNS and CDR2 SASEGT. V lost 1 base, J lost 6 bases, and 3 bases stayed unmatched. CDR3 size: 15 residues. The CDR3 sequence is CASSEVGLAAGELFF. CDR3 in DNA: TGTGCCAGCAGTGAAGTGGGACTAGCTGCCGGGGAGCTGTTTTTT.

This clone was observed once. Here the CDR3 reads CASSLGTGSGYGYTF. CDR3 sequence (DNA): TGTGCCAGCAGTTTGGGGACAGGGAGCGGCTATGGCTACACCTTC. The V call is TRBV6-1, the J call TRBJ1-2; 9 bases agree with TRBD1. J gave up 4 bases and V 5 bases, and 8 bases lay outside the gene matches. This CDR3 has 15 amino acids. The V gene's germline CDR1 is MNHNS and CDR2 SASEGT.

The gene calls are TRBV6-4 and TRBJ2-1; 15 bases are a match to TRBD2. V shed 8 bases and J 9 bases; nucleotides not matched to a gene: 5. The CDR3 spans 14 residues. Per germline, CDR1 MRHNA and CDR2 SNTAGT. The CDR3 sequence is CASRGLAGGPEQFF. CDR3 sequence (DNA): TGTGCCAGCCGAGGACTAGCGGGAGGGCCTGAGCAGTTCTTC.

This chain connects TRBV5-8 to TRBJ1-2; 7 nucleotides match TRBD1. CDR3 length equals 14 residues. With V trimmed by 3 bases and J by 8 bases, 10 bases remained unmatched. Germline values: CDR1 SGHTS, CDR2 YDEGEE. The chain's CDR3 is CASSSPQGTRGYTF. The CDR3 DNA reads TGTGCCAGCAGCTCCCCACAGGGGACTCGCGGCTACACCTTC.

In this sample, this clone turned up once. This rearrangement joins TRBV5-5 to TRBJ2-2; D not certain. In germline, CDR1 is SGHKS, CDR2 YYEKEE (reference sequence). CDR3 length: 13 amino acids. V lost 4 bases and J lost 4, with 8 bases in between. The CDR3 region has the DNA TGTGCCAGCAGCCTAGGTCCCACCGGGGAGCTGTTTTTT. This gives the protein CASSLGPTGELFF.

This clone was picked up one time. This chain uses TRBV25-1 with TRBJ2-1; tentative D call: TRBD1 (6 bases). Germline assignment: CDR1 MGHDK and CDR2 SYGVNS. The CDR3 length is 14 residues. The germline V and J ends were trimmed by 7 bases and 10 bases, with 20 bases remaining between them. The CDR3 loop reads CASKGDGDYGEQFF. CDR3 sequence (DNA): TGTGCCAGCAAGGGGGACGGAGATTATGGAGAGCAGTTCTTC.

The chain recombines TRBV5-1 with TRBJ2-1, with D hard to call. Per the germline V gene, CDR1 is SGHRS and CDR2 is YFSETQ. The V gene lost 5 bases and the J gene lost 8 bases, with 14 bases spanning the gap. The CDR3 is 13 amino acids. The CDR3 DNA sequence: TGCGCCAGCAGTGCTAGGCTGAACGATGAGCAGTTCTTC. It yields the protein CASSARLNDEQFF.

The count of this clone is one. J is TRBJ2-7 and V is TRBV27; D gene uncertain. The CDR3 consists of 16 residues. Germline assignment: CDR1 MNHEY and CDR2 SMNVEV (reference sequence). With 0 bases removed from V and 0 bases from J, the gap between germline ends came to 12 bases. The CDR3 loop is CASSLSGGQSSYEQYF. Written as DNA, the CDR3 is TGTGCCAGCAGTTTATCAGGCGGCCAGAGCTCCTACGAGCAGTACTTC.

This clone was counted between two and nine times. The chain employs TRBV27 and TRBJ1-1; D unresolved. Trimming removed 5 bases from V and 1 base from J, with 8 bases in between. Germline lookup yields CDR1 MNHEY and CDR2 SMNVEV (reference sequence). This CDR3 contains 13 residues. The CDR3 DNA is TGTGCCAGCAGTGTTGGAGGGAACACTGAAGCTTTCTTT. Translation gives CASSVGGNTEAFF.

This chain joins TRBV5-6 and TRBJ2-5; possibly TRBD1 for D (5 bases). Looked up from germline, CDR1 is SGHDT and CDR2 is YYEEEE. The CDR3 has 12 amino acids. V was shortened by 3 bases and J by 7 bases, with 10 bases between the two germline ends. The CDR3 coding sequence is TGTGCCAGCAGCTACCAAACAGGGACCCAGTACTTC. Amino acid sequence: CASSYQTGTQYF.

The count of this clone is one. The rearrangement joins TRBV7-9 to TRBJ2-5; 7 nucleotides agree with TRBD1. Trimming took 1 base from V and 5 from J; bases not matched to a gene: 13. Germline V gives CDR1 SEHNR, CDR2 FQNEAQ (reference sequence). The CDR3 is made up of 17 amino acids. The CDR3 nucleotides read TGTGCCAGCAGCTTAGAAATTCTCAGGGGGTTGGTGGAGACCCAGTACTTC. This encodes CASSLEILRGLVETQYF.

The chain combines TRBV19 with TRBJ1-5; D is perhaps TRBD1 (6 bases). The V end lost 6 bases, the J end lost 1 base, and 10 bases lay between the germline ends. This CDR3 contains 14 residues. The germline CDR1 and CDR2 sequences are LNHDA and SQIVND (reference sequence). The CDR3 is CASSIGTSNQPQHF. Here the CDR3 DNA reads TGTGCCAGTAGCATCGGGACAAGCAATCAGCCCCAGCATTTT.

The V gene is TRBV11-2, the J gene TRBJ1-6; D call uncertain. The CDR3 loop spans 17 amino acids. The V end lost 1 base, the J end lost 0 bases, and 10 bases lay between the germline ends. Germline V gives CDR1 SGHAT, CDR2 FQNNGV. CDR3 in amino acids: CASSLGRLSSYNSPLHF. The CDR3 DNA reads TGTGCCAGCAGCTTAGGTCGACTAAGCTCCTATAATTCACCCCTCCACTTT.